These T cell receptor beta chains were read from a single sample in a study of CD8 T cells in Susac syndrome. From the immunoSEQ multiplex PCR reads, TCRdb called clonotypes with MiXCR, one entry per CDR3 protein. The sample consists of 200,000 to 300,000 distinct CDR3 sequences, around 96% of them appearing once. Sequencing was carried out using CD4+ T cells from PBMCs. The receptors here all came from a human donor with Susac syndrome. CDR3s include the opening cysteine and the closing phenylalanine or tryptophan. A D gene is named only where the DNA matches it firmly. The size field is filled for only some rows; it gives once, few, many or a size class.

cdr3_aa	cdr3_nt	v_call	j_call	clone_size	d_call
CASSQDHTPGQANTGELFF	TGCGCCAGCAGCCAAGATCACACCCCGGGACAGGCAAACACCGGGGAGCTGTTTTTT	TRBV4-1	TRBJ2-2	once	TRBD1
CAWSIQGYTEAFF	TGTGCCTGGAGTATACAGGGCTACACTGAAGCTTTCTTT	TRBV30	TRBJ1-1	.	.
CASSPGLAGSYEQFF	TGTGCCAGCAGCCCCGGACTAGCGGGATCGTATGAGCAGTTCTTC	TRBV13	TRBJ2-1	once	TRBD2
CASSPPAFF	TGTGCCAGCAGCCCGCCAGCTTTCTTT	TRBV3-1	TRBJ1-1	.	.
CASSPRAAVGELFF	TGTGCCAGCAGCCCAAGGGCGGCGGTCGGGGAGCTGTTTTTT	TRBV14	TRBJ2-2	.	.
CASSLLFSHNEQFF	TGTGCCAGCAGCCTGCTTTTCTCTCACAATGAGCAGTTCTTC	TRBV7-8	TRBJ2-1	.	.
CSVAGGGYTF	TGCAGCGTTGCGGGGGGTGGCTACACCTTC	TRBV29-1	TRBJ1-2	once	.
CSAAVLDEQFF	TGCAGTGCTGCGGTTTTGGATGAGCAGTTCTTC	TRBV20-1	TRBJ2-1	.	.
CASRPRGYSRNEQYF	TGTGCCAGTAGGCCCCGGGGGTATTCGAGGAACGAGCAGTACTTC	TRBV19	TRBJ2-7	.	.
CASSYTGGLNTGELFF	TGCGCCAGCAGCTACACAGGGGGCTTGAACACCGGGGAGCTGTTTTTT	TRBV5-1	TRBJ2-2	.	TRBD1
CASSGAKVRDTQYF	TGTGCCAGCAGTGGAGCTAAGGTCCGAGATACGCAGTATTTT	TRBV25-1	TRBJ2-3	.	.
CSARVRLRYEQYF	TGCAGTGCTAGGGTTAGACTCCGCTACGAGCAGTACTTC	TRBV20-1	TRBJ2-7	.	.
CASSLGARLYTEAFF	TGTGCCAGCAGCTTAGGTGCCAGGTTGTACACTGAAGCTTTCTTT	TRBV11-1	TRBJ1-1	.	.
CSASRAWENEQFF	TGCAGTGCTAGTCGGGCCTGGGAGAATGAGCAGTTCTTC	TRBV20-1	TRBJ2-1	.	.
CASSLPRRNTEAFF	TGCGCCAGCAGCCTTCCTCGACGGAACACTGAAGCTTTCTTT	TRBV5-1	TRBJ1-1	.	.
CASSRLIANTEAFF	TGTGCCAGCAGCCGCCTTATAGCGAACACTGAAGCTTTCTTT	TRBV12-3/TRBV12-4	TRBJ1-1	.	.
CSVVSANTGELFF	TGCAGCGTTGTATCTGCGAACACCGGGGAGCTGTTTTTT	TRBV29-1	TRBJ2-2	.	.
CASSLGQHNEQFF	TGTGCCAGCAGTCTAGGACAACACAATGAGCAGTTCTTC	TRBV7-9	TRBJ2-1	.	.
CAWTGDREKYTF	TGTGCCTGGACTGGGGACAGGGAGAAGTACACCTTC	TRBV30	TRBJ1-2	.	TRBD1
CASSFGGRLKTQYF	TGTGCCAGCAGTTTTGGCGGGAGGTTGAAGACCCAGTACTTC	TRBV28	TRBJ2-5	.	TRBD2
CASQAGSHIQYF	TGTGCCAGCCAAGCGGGATCGCACATTCAGTACTTC	TRBV19	TRBJ2-4	.	TRBD2
CAGQDRSETQYF	TGTGCCGGACAAGACAGATCCGAGACCCAGTACTTC	TRBV3-1	TRBJ2-5	.	.
CSVAGQGDQPQHF	TGCAGCGTTGCCGGACAGGGGGACCAGCCCCAGCATTTT	TRBV29-1	TRBJ1-5	.	TRBD1
CSAIAGTRDETQYF	TGCAGTGCGATCGCCGGGACTAGAGATGAGACCCAGTACTTC	TRBV20-1	TRBJ2-5	.	TRBD2
CASSPGTAPAKNIQYF	TGTGCCAGCAGCCCTGGGACAGCCCCAGCCAAAAACATTCAGTACTTC	TRBV12-3/TRBV12-4	TRBJ2-4	.	TRBD1
CASGLGTGASNQPQHF	TGTGCTAGTGGTTTGGGGACAGGGGCCAGCAATCAGCCCCAGCATTTT	TRBV12-5	TRBJ1-5	.	TRBD1
CSAGGGEQFF	TGCAGCGCCGGGGGTGGTGAGCAGTTCTTC	TRBV29-1	TRBJ2-1	.	.
CASSVGFSGSLGNF	TGTGCCAGCAGCGTAGGGTTTAGCGGGAGCTTGGGGAACTTC	TRBV9	TRBJ2-5	.	TRBD2
CAVGQGNIQYF	TGTGCTGTAGGACAGGGGAACATTCAGTACTTC	TRBV6-2/TRBV6-3	TRBJ2-4	.	TRBD1
CSASVGSNQPQHF	TGCAGTGCTAGTGTGGGGAGCAATCAGCCCCAGCATTTT	TRBV20-1	TRBJ1-5	.	.
CASRSKETQYF	TGTGCCAGCAGGAGTAAAGAGACCCAGTACTTC	TRBV27	TRBJ2-5	.	.
CSVEDGSDEQYF	TGCAGCGTTGAAGATGGGTCAGACGAGCAGTACTTC	TRBV29-1	TRBJ2-7	once	.
CSAEGTDTQYF	TGCAGTGCTGAGGGAACAGATACGCAGTATTTT	TRBV20-1	TRBJ2-3	.	.
CASSRETDTQYF	TGTGCCAGCTCCAGGGAGACAGATACGCAGTATTTT	TRBV2	TRBJ2-3	.	.
CASSPYNTEAFF	TGTGCCAGCAGCCCATATAACACTGAAGCTTTCTTT	TRBV12-3/TRBV12-4	TRBJ1-1	.	.
CASSSRSGAETQYF	TGTGCTAGCAGCTCCAGGTCGGGAGCGGAGACCCAGTACTTC	TRBV7-7	TRBJ2-5	.	.
CASSVTRGTYNEQFF	TGTGCCAGCAGCGTGACCAGGGGTACCTACAATGAGCAGTTCTTC	TRBV5-6	TRBJ2-1	.	.
CASSTGPETQYF	TGTGCCAGCTCAACCGGACCGGAGACCCAGTACTTC	TRBV18	TRBJ2-5	once	.
CASRRHGTGVYEQYF	TGTGCCAGCCGCAGGCACGGGACAGGGGTCTACGAGCAGTACTTC	TRBV2	TRBJ2-7	.	TRBD1
CASSLPDRVRPQHF	TGTGCCAGCAGTTTACCGGACAGGGTGAGGCCCCAGCATTTT	TRBV28	TRBJ1-5	.	TRBD1
CASSLPGQFYSNQPQHF	TGTGCCAGCAGTTTACCGGGACAGTTCTATAGCAATCAGCCCCAGCATTTT	TRBV28	TRBJ1-5	.	TRBD1